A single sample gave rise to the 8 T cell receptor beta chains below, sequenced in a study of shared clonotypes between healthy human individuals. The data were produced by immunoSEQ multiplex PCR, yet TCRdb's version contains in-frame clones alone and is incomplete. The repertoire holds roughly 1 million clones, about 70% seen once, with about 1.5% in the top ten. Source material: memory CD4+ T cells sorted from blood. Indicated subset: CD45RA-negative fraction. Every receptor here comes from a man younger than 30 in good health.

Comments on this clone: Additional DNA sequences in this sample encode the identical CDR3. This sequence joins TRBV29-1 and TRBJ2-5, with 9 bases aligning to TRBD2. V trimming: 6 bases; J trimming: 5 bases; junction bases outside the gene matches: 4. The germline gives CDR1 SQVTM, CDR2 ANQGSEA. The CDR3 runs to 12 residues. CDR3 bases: TGCAGCGTCGGAAGCGGGGGGGAGACCCAGTACTTC. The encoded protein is CSVGSGGETQYF.

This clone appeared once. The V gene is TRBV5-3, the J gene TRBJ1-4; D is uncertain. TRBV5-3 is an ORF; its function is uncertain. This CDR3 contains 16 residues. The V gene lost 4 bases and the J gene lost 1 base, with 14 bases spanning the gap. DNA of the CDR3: TGTGCCAGAAGCGAGGAGAGCCGTAAAACTAATGAAAAACTGTTTTTT. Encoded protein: CARSEESRKTNEKLFF.

The CDR3 region is CASSEREGNQPQHF. Written as DNA, the CDR3 is TGTGCCAGCAGTGAAAGGGAAGGGAATCAGCCCCAGCATTTT. The chain uses TRBV6-1 and TRBJ1-5; no definite D call. Trimming took off 2 bases at V and 4 bases at J, with 9 bases between the two ends. The CDR3 contains 14 residues. Germline V lookup: CDR1 MNHNS, CDR2 SASEGT.

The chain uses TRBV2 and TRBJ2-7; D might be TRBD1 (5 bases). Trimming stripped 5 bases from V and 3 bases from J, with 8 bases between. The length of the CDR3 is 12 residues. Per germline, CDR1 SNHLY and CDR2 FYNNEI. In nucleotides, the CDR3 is TGTGCCAGCAGTATTACAGGCTACGAGCAGTACTTC. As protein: CASSITGYEQYF. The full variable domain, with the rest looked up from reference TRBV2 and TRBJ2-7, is EPEVTQTPSHQVTQMGQEVILRCVPISNHLYFYWYRQILGQKVEFLVSFYNNEISEKSEIFDDQFSVERPDGSNFTLKIRSTKLEDSAMYFCASSITGYEQYFGPGTRLTVT.

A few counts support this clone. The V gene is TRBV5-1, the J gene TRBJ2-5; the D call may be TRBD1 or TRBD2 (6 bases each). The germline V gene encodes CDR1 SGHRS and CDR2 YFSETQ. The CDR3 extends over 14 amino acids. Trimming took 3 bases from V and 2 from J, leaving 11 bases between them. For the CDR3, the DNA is TGCGCCAGCAGCTACACAGGGACTCAAGAGACCCAGTACTTC. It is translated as CASSYTGTQETQYF.

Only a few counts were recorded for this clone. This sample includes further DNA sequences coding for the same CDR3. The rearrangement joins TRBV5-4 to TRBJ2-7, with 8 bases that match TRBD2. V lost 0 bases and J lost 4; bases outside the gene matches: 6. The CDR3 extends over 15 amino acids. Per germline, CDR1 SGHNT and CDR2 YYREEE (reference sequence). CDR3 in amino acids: CASSLGTSGSYEQYF. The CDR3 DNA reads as TGTGCCAGCAGCTTGGGCACCAGCGGGAGTTACGAGCAGTACTTC.

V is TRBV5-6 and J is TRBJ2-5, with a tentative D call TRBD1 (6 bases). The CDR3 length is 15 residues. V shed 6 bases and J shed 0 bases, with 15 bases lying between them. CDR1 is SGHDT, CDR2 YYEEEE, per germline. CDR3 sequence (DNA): TGTGCCAGCACCCAACTTGGACAGAACCAAGAGACCCAGTACTTC. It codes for CASTQLGQNQETQYF.

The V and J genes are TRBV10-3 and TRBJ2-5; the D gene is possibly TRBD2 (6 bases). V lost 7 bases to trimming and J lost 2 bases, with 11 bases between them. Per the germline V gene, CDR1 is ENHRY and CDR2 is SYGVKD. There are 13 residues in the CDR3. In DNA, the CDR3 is TGTGCCATCACCCCTAGCGTTCAAGAGACCCAGTACTTC. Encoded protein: CAITPSVQETQYF.